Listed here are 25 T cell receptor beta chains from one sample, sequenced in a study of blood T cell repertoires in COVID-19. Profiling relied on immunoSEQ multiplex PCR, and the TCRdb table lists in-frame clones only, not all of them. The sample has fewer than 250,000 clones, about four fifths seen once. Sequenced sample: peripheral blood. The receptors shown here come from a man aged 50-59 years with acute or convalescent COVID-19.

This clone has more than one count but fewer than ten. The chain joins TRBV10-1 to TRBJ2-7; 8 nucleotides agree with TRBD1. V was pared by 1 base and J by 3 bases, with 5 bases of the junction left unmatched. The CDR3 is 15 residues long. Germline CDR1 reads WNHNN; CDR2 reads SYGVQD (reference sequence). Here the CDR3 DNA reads TGCGCCAGCAGTGAGTGGACCACAGGGGGCTACGAGCAGTACTTC. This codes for CASSEWTTGGYEQYF.

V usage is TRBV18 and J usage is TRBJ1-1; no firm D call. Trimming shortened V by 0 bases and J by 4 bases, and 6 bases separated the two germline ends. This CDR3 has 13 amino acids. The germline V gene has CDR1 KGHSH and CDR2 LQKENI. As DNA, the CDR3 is TGTGCCAGCTCACCACCCTCTGTCACTGAAGCTTTCTTT. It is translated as CASSPPSVTEAFF.

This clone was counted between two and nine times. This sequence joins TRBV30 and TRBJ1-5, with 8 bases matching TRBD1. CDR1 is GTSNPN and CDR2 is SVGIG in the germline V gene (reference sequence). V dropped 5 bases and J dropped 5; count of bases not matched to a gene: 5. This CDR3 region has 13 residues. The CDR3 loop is CAWAGQGYQPQHF. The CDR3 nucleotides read TGTGCCTGGGCAGGACAGGGCTATCAGCCCCAGCATTTT.

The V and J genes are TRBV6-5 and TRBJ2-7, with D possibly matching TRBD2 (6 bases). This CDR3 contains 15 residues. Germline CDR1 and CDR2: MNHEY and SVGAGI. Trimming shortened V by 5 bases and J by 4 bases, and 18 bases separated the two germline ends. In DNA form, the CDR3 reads TGTGCCAGCAGTCCGTACTTCGGGGGTATTTACGAGCAGTACTTC. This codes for CASSPYFGGIYEQYF.

The CDR3 DNA reads TGCGCCAGCAACGAATTGGGGACAGGGTCCTACAATGAGCAGTTCTTC. It encodes CASNELGTGSYNEQFF. V gene TRBV5-1 combines with J gene TRBJ2-1; 9 bases are a match to TRBD1. The CDR3 is 16 amino acids. Trimming cost V 6 bases and J 1 base; bases outside gene matches: 8. CDR1 and CDR2 from the germline V gene are SGHRS and YFSETQ.

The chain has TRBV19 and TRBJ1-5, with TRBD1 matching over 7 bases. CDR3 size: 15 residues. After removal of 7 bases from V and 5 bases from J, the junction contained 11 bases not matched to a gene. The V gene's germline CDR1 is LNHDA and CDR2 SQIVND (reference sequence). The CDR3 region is CASTPDRVRHQPQHF. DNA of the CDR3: TGTGCCAGTACCCCCGACAGGGTACGACATCAGCCCCAGCATTTT.

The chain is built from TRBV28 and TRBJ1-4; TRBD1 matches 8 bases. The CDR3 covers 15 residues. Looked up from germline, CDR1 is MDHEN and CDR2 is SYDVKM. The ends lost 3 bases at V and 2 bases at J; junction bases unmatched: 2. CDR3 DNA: TGTGCCAGCAGTTTCACAGGGGGGACTAATGAAAAACTGTTTTTT. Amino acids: CASSFTGGTNEKLFF.

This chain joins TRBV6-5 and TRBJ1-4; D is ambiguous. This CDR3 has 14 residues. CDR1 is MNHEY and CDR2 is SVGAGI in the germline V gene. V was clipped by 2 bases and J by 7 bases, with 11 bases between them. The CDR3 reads CASSYIGVGEKLFF. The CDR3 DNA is TGTGCCAGCAGTTACATTGGAGTTGGTGAAAAACTGTTTTTT.

CDR3 coding DNA: TGTGCCTGGAGTGAGCAGGGGAAGTATGGCTACACCTTC. Protein sequence: CAWSEQGKYGYTF. This rearrangement joins TRBV30 to TRBJ1-2; D is perhaps TRBD1 (6 bases). Germline V gives CDR1 GTSNPN, CDR2 SVGIG (reference sequence). The CDR3 is 13 residues long. Trimming stripped 1 base from V and 5 bases from J, with 11 bases between.

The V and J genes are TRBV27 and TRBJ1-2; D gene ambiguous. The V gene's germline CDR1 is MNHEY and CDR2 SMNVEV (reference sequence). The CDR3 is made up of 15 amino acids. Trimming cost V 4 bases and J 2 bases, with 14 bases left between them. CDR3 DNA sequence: TGTGCCAGCAGTTCCCCCCTATCCGGGAACTATGGCTACACCTTC. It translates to CASSSPLSGNYGYTF.

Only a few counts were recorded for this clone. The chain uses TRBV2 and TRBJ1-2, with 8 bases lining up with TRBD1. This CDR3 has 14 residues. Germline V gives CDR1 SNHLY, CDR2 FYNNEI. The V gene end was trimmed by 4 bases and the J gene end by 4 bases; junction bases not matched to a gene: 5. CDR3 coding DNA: TGTGCCAGCAGTGCCACCCAGGGGGCCTATGGCTACACCTTC. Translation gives CASSATQGAYGYTF.

The CDR3 nucleotides read TGTGCCAGCAGCTGGAGCTCCTACGAGCAGTACTTC. Its protein is CASSWSSYEQYF. The rearrangement joins TRBV13 to TRBJ2-7; D unclear. CDR1 and CDR2 (germline): PRHDT, FYEKMQ (reference sequence). The CDR3 has 12 amino acids. With 4 bases removed from V and 0 bases from J, the gap between germline ends came to 4 bases. Full variable domain (missing parts from reference TRBV13 and TRBJ2-7): AAGVIQSPRHLIKEKRETATLKCYPIPRHDTVYWYQQGPGQDPQFLISFYEKMQSDKGSIPDRFSAQQFSDYHSELNMSSLELGDSALYFCASSWSSYEQYFGPGTRLTVT.

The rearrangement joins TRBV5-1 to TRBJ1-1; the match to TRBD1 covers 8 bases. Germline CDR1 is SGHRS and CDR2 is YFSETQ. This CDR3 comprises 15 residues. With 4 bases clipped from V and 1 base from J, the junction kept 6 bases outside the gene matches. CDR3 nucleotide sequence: TGCGCCAGCAGCCAGACAGGGGTGACGAACACTGAAGCTTTCTTT. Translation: CASSQTGVTNTEAFF. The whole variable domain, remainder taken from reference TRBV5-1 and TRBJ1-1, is KAGVTQTPRYLIKTRGQQVTLSCSPISGHRSVSWYQQTPGQGLQFLFEYFSETQRNKGNFPGRFSGRQFSNSRSEMNVSTLELGDSALYLCASSQTGVTNTEAFFGQGTRLTVV.

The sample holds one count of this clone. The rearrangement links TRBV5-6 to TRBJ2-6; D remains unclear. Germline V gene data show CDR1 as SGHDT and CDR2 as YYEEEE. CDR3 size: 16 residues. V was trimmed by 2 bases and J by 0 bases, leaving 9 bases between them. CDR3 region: CASSFPVSSGANVLTF. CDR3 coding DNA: TGTGCCAGCAGCTTTCCCGTCAGCTCTGGGGCCAACGTCCTGACTTTC.

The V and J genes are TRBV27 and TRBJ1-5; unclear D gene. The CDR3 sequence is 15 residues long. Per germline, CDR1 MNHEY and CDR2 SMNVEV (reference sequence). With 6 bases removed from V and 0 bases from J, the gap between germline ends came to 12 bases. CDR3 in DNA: TGTGCCAGCAGACCGGGAGTCCTTAGCAATCAGCCCCAGCATTTT. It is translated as CASRPGVLSNQPQHF.

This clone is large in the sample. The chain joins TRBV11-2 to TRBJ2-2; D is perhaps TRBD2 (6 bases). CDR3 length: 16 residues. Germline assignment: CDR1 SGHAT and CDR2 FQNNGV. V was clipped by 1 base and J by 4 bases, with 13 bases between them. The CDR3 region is CASSLVPGDGTGELFF. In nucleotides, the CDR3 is TGTGCCAGCAGCTTAGTACCGGGAGACGGCACCGGGGAGCTGTTTTTT.

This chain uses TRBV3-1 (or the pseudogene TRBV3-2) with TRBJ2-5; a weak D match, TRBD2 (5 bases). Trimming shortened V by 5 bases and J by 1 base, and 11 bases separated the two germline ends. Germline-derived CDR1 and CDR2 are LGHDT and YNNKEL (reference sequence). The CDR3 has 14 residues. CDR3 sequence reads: CASSTYGVQETQYF. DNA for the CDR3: TGTGCCAGCAGCACATACGGGGTCCAAGAGACCCAGTACTTC.

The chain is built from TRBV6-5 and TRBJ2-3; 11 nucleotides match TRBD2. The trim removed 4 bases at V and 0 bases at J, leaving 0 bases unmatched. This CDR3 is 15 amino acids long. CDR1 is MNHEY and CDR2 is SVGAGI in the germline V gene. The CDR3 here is CASSWTSGSTDTQYF. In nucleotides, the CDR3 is TGTGCCAGCAGTTGGACTAGCGGGAGCACAGATACGCAGTATTTT.

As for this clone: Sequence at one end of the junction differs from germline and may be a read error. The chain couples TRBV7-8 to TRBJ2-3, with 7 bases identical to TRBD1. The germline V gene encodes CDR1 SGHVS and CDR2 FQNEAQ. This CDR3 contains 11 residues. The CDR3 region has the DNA TGTGCCAGCAGCATCACAGGGAAGGGGGCCTGG. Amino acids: CASSITGKGAW.

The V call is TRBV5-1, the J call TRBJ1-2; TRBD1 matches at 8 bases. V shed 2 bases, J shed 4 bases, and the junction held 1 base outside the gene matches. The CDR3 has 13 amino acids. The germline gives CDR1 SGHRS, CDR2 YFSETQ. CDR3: CASSFGTGYGYTF. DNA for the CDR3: TGCGCCAGCAGCTTCGGGACAGGCTATGGCTACACCTTC.

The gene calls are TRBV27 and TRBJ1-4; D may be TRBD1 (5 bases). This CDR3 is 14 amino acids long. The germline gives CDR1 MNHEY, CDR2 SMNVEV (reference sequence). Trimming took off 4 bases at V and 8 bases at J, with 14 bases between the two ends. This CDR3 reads CASSWGGEGEKLFF. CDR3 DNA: TGTGCCAGCAGTTGGGGGGGAGAAGGAGAAAAACTGTTTTTT.

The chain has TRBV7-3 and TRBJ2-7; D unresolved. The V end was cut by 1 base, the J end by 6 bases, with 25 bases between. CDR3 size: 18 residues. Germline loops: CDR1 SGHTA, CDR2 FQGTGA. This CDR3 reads CASSLSRVPPKSLSEQYF. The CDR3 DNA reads TGTGCCAGCAGCTTAAGTCGAGTACCCCCGAAGTCGCTAAGCGAGCAGTACTTC.

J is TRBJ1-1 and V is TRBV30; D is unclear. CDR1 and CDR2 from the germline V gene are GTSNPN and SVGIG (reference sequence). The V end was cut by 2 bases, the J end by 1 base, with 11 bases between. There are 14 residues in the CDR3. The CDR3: CAWSTVKKNTEAFF. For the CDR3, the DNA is TGTGCCTGGAGTACAGTGAAAAAGAACACTGAAGCTTTCTTT.

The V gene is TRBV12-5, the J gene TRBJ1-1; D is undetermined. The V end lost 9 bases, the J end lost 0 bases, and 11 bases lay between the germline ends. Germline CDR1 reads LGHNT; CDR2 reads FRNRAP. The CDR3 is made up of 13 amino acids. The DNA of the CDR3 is TGTGCTAGCTCCGAGGTGCTGAACACTGAAGCTTTCTTT. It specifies CASSEVLNTEAFF. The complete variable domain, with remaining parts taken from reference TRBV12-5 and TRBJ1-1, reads DARVTQTPRHKVTEMGQEVTMRCQPILGHNTVFWYRQTMMQGLELLAYFRNRAPLDDSGMPKDRFSAEMPDATLATLKIQPSEPRDSAVYFCASSEVLNTEAFFGQGTRLTVV.

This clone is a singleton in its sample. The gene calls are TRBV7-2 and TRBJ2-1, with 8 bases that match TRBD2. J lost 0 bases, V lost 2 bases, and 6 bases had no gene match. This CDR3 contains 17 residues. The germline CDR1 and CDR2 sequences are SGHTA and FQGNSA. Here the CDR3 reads CASSLPTSGRSYNEQFF. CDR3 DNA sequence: TGTGCCAGCAGCTTACCTACTAGCGGTCGCTCCTACAATGAGCAGTTCTTC.